One sample yielded the 2 T cell receptor beta chains listed below, sequenced in a study of blood T cell repertoires in COVID-19. TCRdb's table, derived via immunoSEQ multiplex PCR, lists solely in-frame clones and lacks some. The data hold roughly 250,000 clones, with approximately 84% observed a single time. The sequencing sample was made of peripheral blood. These receptor sequences come from a person between 70 and 80 years old with COVID-19, enrolled during active disease.

The rearrangement links TRBV5-8 to TRBJ1-5, with a possible D match to TRBD1 (6 bases). In germline, CDR1 is SGHTS, CDR2 YDEGEE. CDR3 length: 17 amino acids. Trimming removed 2 bases at V and 3 bases at J, with 18 bases between. CDR3 bases: TGTGCCAGCAGCTTCACGATGACAGGCAGCTACAATCAGCCCCAGCATTTT. Translating gives CASSFTMTGSYNQPQHF. Full variable domain (rest looked up from reference TRBV5-8 and TRBJ1-5): EAGVTQSPTHLIKTRGQQATLRCSPISGHTSVYWYQQALGLGLQFLLWYDEGEERNRGNFPPRFSGRQFPNYSSELNVNALELEDSALYLCASSFTMTGSYNQPQHFGDGTRLSIL.

CDR3 region: CASTLLQGTEAFF. The CDR3, as DNA: TGTGCCAGCACCCTTTTACAGGGCACTGAAGCTTTCTTT. The gene calls are TRBV12-3 or TRBV12-4 and TRBJ1-1, with D possibly being TRBD1 (6 bases). V shed 7 bases and J shed 4 bases, with 13 bases lying between them. This CDR3 has 13 amino acids.